This T cell receptor (beta chain) is drawn from a study of control samples from healthy donors and cancer patients. The CDR3 is made up of 17 amino acids. The V end lost 0 bases, the J end lost 3 bases, and 15 bases lay between the germline ends. In germline, CDR1 is LGHDT, CDR2 YNNKEL (reference sequence). The assay was immunoSEQ multiplex PCR, and TCRdb's table has in-frame clones only and misses some. The sample holds 110,000 to 150,000 clones, roughly 89% seen once. The clonotype was recovered from a man aged 18 to 29 in good health. V and J are TRBV3-1 (or the pseudogene TRBV3-2) and TRBJ2-4; possibly TRBD2 for D (7 bases). Specimen: blood. CDR3 residues: CASSQDWAGASKNIQYF. CDR3 bases: TGTGCCAGCAGCCAAGATTGGGCGGGGGCGAGCAAAAACATTCAGTACTTC.